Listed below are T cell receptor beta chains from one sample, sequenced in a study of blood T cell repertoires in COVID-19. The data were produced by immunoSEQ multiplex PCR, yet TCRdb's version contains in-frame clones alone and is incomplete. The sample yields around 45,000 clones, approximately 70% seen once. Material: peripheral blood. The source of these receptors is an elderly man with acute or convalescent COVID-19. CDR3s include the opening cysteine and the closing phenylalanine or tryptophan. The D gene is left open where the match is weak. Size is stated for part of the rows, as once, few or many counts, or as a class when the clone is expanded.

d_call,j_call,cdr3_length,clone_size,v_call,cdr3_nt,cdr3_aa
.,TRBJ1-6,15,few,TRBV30,TGTGCCTGGAGTGTAGGGAGCTCCTATAATTCACCCCTCCACTTT,CAWSVGSSYNSPLHF
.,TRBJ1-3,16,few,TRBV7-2,TGTGCCAGCAGCTTAGGCCCCAGCAGGGCTGGAAACACCATATATTTT,CASSLGPSRAGNTIYF
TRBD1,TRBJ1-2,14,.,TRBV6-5,TGTGCCAGCAGGGAGGGACAGTTACAAAACAGCTACACCTTC,CASREGQLQNSYTF
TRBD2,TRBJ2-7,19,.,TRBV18,TGTGCCAGCTCACCAGAAAGGGACCGTTGGACTAGCGGGGATTACGAGCAGTACTTC,CASSPERDRWTSGDYEQYF
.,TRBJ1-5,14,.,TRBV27,TGTGCCAGCAGTCCTCTCTCAGGCAATCAGCCCCAGCATTTT,CASSPLSGNQPQHF
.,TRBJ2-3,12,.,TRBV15,TGTGCCACCAGCCCCTCGGTTGATACGCAGTATTTT,CATSPSVDTQYF
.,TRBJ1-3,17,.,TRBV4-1,TGCGCCAGCAGCCAAGATCCCGGACAGAGCTCTGGAAACACCATATATTTT,CASSQDPGQSSGNTIYF
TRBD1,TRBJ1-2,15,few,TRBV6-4,TGTGCCAGCAGTGAAGAACCCACAGGGGACTATGGCTACACCTTC,CASSEEPTGDYGYTF
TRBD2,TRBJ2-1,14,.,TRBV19,TGTGCCAGTAGGACTAGCGGGGGGGCCAATGAGCAGTTCTTC,CASRTSGGANEQFF
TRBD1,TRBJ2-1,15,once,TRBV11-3,TGTGCCAGCAGCTCCCGGACAGGGAATAGGAATGAGCAGTTCTTC,CASSSRTGNRNEQFF
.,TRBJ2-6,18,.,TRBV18,TGTGCCAGCTCGCAGATGCGGGGCGGGGGCCCTGGGGCCAACGTCCTGACTTTC,CASSQMRGGGPGANVLTF
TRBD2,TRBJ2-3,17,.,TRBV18,TGTGCCAGCTCACCACCGGGTGGGACTAGCGGCACAGATACGCAGTATTTT,CASSPPGGTSGTDTQYF
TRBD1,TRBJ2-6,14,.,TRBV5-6,TGTGCCAGCAGGCGACAGGGAACCGTCAACGTCCTGACTTTC,CASRRQGTVNVLTF
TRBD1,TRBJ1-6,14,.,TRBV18,TGTGCCAGCTCAGCTACAGGGGGTCGATCACCCCTCCACTTT,CASSATGGRSPLHF
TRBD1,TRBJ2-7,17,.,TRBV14,TGTGCCAGCAGCCAGAGGGCTTTTGGGACAGGTACCTACGAGCAGTACTTC,CASSQRAFGTGTYEQYF
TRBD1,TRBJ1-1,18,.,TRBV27,TGTGCCAGCAGTTTATCGGCCGGGACAGGGTATTGGGACACTGAAGCTTTCTTT,CASSLSAGTGYWDTEAFF
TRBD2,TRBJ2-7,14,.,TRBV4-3,TGCGCCAGCAGCCGGACTAGCGGGACCTACGAGCAGTACTTC,CASSRTSGTYEQYF
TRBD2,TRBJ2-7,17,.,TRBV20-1,TGCAGTGCTAGTTACGGGCTAGCGGGAGGGTTGAGGTACGAGCAGTACTTC,CSASYGLAGGLRYEQYF
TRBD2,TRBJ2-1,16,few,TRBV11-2,TGTGCCAGCAGCTTAGAAGCGGGAGGGGAGTACAATGAGCAGTTCTTC,CASSLEAGGEYNEQFF
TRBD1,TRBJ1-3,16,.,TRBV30,TGTGCCTGGAGTCAACAGGGGGCCAGCTCTGGAAACACCATATATTTT,CAWSQQGASSGNTIYF
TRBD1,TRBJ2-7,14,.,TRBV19,TGTGCCAGTAGTGCCCAGGGGGCTGTGGGCGAGCAGTACTTC,CASSAQGAVGEQYF
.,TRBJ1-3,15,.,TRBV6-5,TGTGCCAGCAGGGCGGGCATAAGCTCTGGAAACACCATATATTTT,CASRAGISSGNTIYF
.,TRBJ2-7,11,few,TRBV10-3,TGTGCCATCAGACAGACCTACGAGCAGTACTTC,CAIRQTYEQYF
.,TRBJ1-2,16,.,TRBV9,TGTGCCAGCAGCCCTGCGGGGGCGGGGGGCGCATATGGCTACACCTTC,CASSPAGAGGAYGYTF
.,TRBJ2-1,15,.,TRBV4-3,TGCGCCAGCAGCCAAGGGGGCGGGGTCTACAATGAGCAGTTCTTC,CASSQGGGVYNEQFF
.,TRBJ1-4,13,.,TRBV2,TGTGCCAGCTCCCGGGACACGAATGAAAAACTGTTTTTT,CASSRDTNEKLFF
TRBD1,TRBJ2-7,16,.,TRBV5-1,TGCGCCAGCAGCTTGGGAGGGACAGGGGACTCCTACGAGCAGTACTTC,CASSLGGTGDSYEQYF
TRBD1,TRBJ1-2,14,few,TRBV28,TGTGCCAGCGGGCCCGTACAGGGGGCGCAGGGCTACACCTTC,CASGPVQGAQGYTF
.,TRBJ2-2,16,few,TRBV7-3,TGTGCCAGCAGCCTCCACAGCCGGGGAGACACCGGGGAGCTGTTTTTT,CASSLHSRGDTGELFF
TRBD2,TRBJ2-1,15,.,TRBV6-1,TGTGCCAGCAGTGAATCGGGAATATGGGCGGGAGGGGAGTTCTTC,CASSESGIWAGGEFF
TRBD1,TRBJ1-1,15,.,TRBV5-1,TGCGCCAGCAGCCAGACAGGGGGCGGATTAACTGAAGCTTTCTTT,CASSQTGGGLTEAFF
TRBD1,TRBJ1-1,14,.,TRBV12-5,TGTGCTAGTGGTTTGGGACAGGGGGGCACTGAAGCTTTCTTT,CASGLGQGGTEAFF
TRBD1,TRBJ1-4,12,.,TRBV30,TGTGCCGGTCGGACAGGGGGAGTGGGGCTGTTTTTT,CAGRTGGVGLFF
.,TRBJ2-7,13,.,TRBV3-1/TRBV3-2,TGTGCCAGCAGCCAAGAGGGTGGAGGCGGGCAGTACTTC,CASSQEGGGGQYF
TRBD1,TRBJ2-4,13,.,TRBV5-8,TGTGCCAGCAGCTTTTCCGAGAGGGACAGGGGACACTTC,CASSFSERDRGHF
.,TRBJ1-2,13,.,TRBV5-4,TGTGCCAGCAGCTTTGGGAGTAACTATGGCTACACCTTC,CASSFGSNYGYTF
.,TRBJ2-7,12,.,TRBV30,TGTGCCTGGAGTCCCGGTTTGTACGAGCAGTACTTC,CAWSPGLYEQYF
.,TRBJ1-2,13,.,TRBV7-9,TGTGCCAGCAAACCCAGGGAAAAGGGGGGCTACACCTTC,CASKPREKGGYTF
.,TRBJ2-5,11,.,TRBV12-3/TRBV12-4,TGTGCCAGCAGTGCCGGGGAGACCCAGTACTTC,CASSAGETQYF
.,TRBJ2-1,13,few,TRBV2,TGTGCCAGCGGGTTTGAGGGAATTGGTGAGCAGTTCTTC,CASGFEGIGEQFF
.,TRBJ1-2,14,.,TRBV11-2,TGTGCCAGCAGCGTTCCCCTGGGGCTGAATGGCTACACCTTC,CASSVPLGLNGYTF
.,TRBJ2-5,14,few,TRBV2,TGTGCCAGCAGTGAAGCGAGTCAGGTAGAGACCCAGTACTTC,CASSEASQVETQYF
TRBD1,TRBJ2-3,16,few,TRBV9,TGTGCCAGCAGCTCCAGACAGGGGGTGGGCACAGATACGCAGTATTTT,CASSSRQGVGTDTQYF
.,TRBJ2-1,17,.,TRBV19,TGTGCCAGTAGTTTCTCCCGGTCGGGACTCCTACACAATGAGCAGTTCTTC,CASSFSRSGLLHNEQFF
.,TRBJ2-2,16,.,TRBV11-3,TGTGCCAGCAGCTTAATCGGGACTGCTAACACCGGGGAGCTGTTTTTT,CASSLIGTANTGELFF
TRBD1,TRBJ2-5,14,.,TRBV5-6,TGTGCCAGCAGCCTCGACAGGGTTCAAGAGACCCAGTACTTC,CASSLDRVQETQYF
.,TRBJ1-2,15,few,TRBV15,TGTGCCACCAGCAGAGATGCGAGAGCCGGGGGTGGCTACACCTTC,CATSRDARAGGGYTF
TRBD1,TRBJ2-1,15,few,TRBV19,TGTGCCAGTTCCGGGACAGATCCCCTCTACAATGAGCAGTTCTTC,CASSGTDPLYNEQFF
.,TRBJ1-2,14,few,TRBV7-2,TGTGCCAGCAGCTTAGCAAGGGAGCGTTATGGCTACACCTTC,CASSLARERYGYTF
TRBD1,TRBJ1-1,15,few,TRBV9,TGTGCCAGCAGCCCTTGGACAGGGATGAACACTGAAGCTTTCTTT,CASSPWTGMNTEAFF
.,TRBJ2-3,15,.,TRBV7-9,TGTGCCAGCAGCTTAGCGGACTCCTACACAGATACGCAGTATTTT,CASSLADSYTDTQYF
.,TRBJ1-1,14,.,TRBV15,TGTGCCACCAGCAGAGATCCAGGAAACACTGAAGCTTTCTTT,CATSRDPGNTEAFF
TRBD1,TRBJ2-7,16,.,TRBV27,TGTGCCAGCAAACTCCAAGGGGGCGCGGAATCCTACGAGCAGTACTTC,CASKLQGGAESYEQYF
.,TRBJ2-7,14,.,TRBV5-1,TGCGCCAGCACCCCGACGGACACCTCCTACGAGCAGTACTTC,CASTPTDTSYEQYF
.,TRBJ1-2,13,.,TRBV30,TGTGCCTGGACCAAACAGGCTAACTATGGCTACACCTTC,CAWTKQANYGYTF
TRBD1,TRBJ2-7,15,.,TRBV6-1,TGTGCCAGCAGTGAACAGGGGGCGGGGAAAAACGAGCAGTACTTC,CASSEQGAGKNEQYF
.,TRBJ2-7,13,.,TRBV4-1,TGCGCCAGCAGCCAAGGAGGCAACTACGAGCAGTACTTC,CASSQGGNYEQYF
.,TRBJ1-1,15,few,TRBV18,TGTGCCAGCTCACCGGCGCAGGGGAGTTCCGCTGAAGCTTTCTTT,CASSPAQGSSAEAFF
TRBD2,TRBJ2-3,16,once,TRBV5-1,TGCGCCAGCAGCTTCACGGGGGGATCTAGCACAGATACGCAGTATTTT,CASSFTGGSSTDTQYF
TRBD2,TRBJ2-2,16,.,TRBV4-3,TGCGCCAGCAGCCCTTGGACTAGCGGGAACACCGGGGAGCTGTTTTTT,CASSPWTSGNTGELFF